This T cell receptor (beta chain) emerged from a study of blood T cell repertoires in COVID-19. As for the study in general: Spain, Italy and the United States supplied samples that represented acute and convalescent COVID-19. T cells, B-cell-depleted T cells, or PBMCs provided the cDNA or gDNA that served as material.

In the source study's methods: Reference gene primer amplification gave nucleated cell count estimates. Measured with immunoSEQ multiplex PCR; TCRdb has only the in-frame clones, and not every one. V and J calls and clone size are as listed in that table; D and trimming were resolved from the DNA. The profile covers approximately 200,000 clones, with roughly 84% appearing a single time and about 2.4% taken by the ten largest. Trimming took 2 bases from V and 6 from J; bases not matched to a gene: 3. CDR3 length: 13 amino acids. Germline V gene lookup returns CDR1 SGHTA and CDR2 FQGNSA. The gene calls are TRBV7-2 and TRBJ2-5; 7 positions match TRBD2. Sequencing was carried out using peripheral blood. The origin of this receptor is a woman aged 60-70 years with acute or convalescent COVID-19. In DNA form, the CDR3 reads TGTGCCAGCAGCTTATTCGGGGGGAAGACCCAGTACTTC. Its translation is CASSLFGGKTQYF.